This T cell receptor (beta chain) was documented in a study of blood T cell repertoires in COVID-19. Method: immunoSEQ multiplex PCR; TCRdb's copy keeps in-frame clones and lacks some. In the table there are 310,000 or so clones, around 89% of which are singletons. Cohort placement rested on clinical history that participants reported themselves. This CDR3 comprises 13 residues. CDR1 and CDR2 (germline): ENHRY, SYGVKD. Trimming stripped 7 bases from V and 2 bases from J, with 11 bases between. The chain combines TRBV10-3 with TRBJ1-1, with TRBD1 as a possible D gene (6 bases). The sequence was obtained from a woman in her forties who had recovered from COVID-19. The source material was PBMCs or T cells enriched from blood (not recorded which). DNA of the CDR3: TGTGCCATCACTCAGGGGAGTAACACTGAAGCTTTCTTT. It specifies CAITQGSNTEAFF.